Below are 8 T cell receptor beta chains sequenced from a single sample in a study of beta chain features in type 1 diabetes. The study's findings and limits: The study found moderately but significantly shorter TCRB CDR3s in all four CD4+ subsets of Type 1 diabetes patients.

For these receptors, no antigen is known. The investigators reverse transcribed all of the isolated RNA, so they sequenced expressed TCRB transcripts. Method: immunoSEQ multiplex PCR; TCRdb's copy keeps in-frame clones and lacks some. The table records around 170,000 clones, around 9.7% of them present only once. Sequencing was done on a sample of central memory CD4+ T cells from blood. The receptor set was obtained from a woman in her 30s with type 1 diabetes.

This clone was counted only a few times. V usage is TRBV25-1 and J usage is TRBJ2-3, with unresolved D. Germline loops: CDR1 MGHDK, CDR2 SYGVNS. This CDR3 has 12 residues. Trimming shortened V by 7 bases and J by 1 base, and 6 bases separated the two germline ends. The CDR3 loop is CASTLGTDTQYF. In nucleotides, the CDR3 is TGTGCCAGCACCCTTGGCACAGATACGCAGTATTTT. The variable domain in full, completed from reference TRBV25-1 and TRBJ2-3, reads EADIYQTPRYLVIGTGKKITLECSQTMGHDKMYWYQQDPGMELHLIHYSYGVNSTEKGDLSSESTVSRIRTEHFPLTLESARPSHTSQYLCASTLGTDTQYFGPGTRLTVL.

Comment on this clone: This sample includes further DNA sequences coding for the same CDR3. V gene TRBV5-1 combines with J gene TRBJ2-3; 10 bases line up with TRBD2. Losses at the gene ends were 0 bases for V and 4 bases for J; bases not matched to a gene: 2. This CDR3 contains 15 residues. Looked up from germline, CDR1 is SGHRS and CDR2 is YFSETQ. CDR3 region: CASSLGLAGADTQYF. As DNA, the CDR3 is TGCGCCAGCAGCTTGGGCCTAGCGGGAGCAGATACGCAGTATTTT.

The chain employs TRBV29-1 and TRBJ2-7; maybe TRBD2 (6 bases). The germline CDR1 and CDR2 sequences are SQVTM and ANQGSEA. The CDR3 has 12 residues. Trimming removed 6 bases at V and 4 bases at J, with 13 bases between. The CDR3 DNA is TGCAGCGTGACCGGGACTCTATACGAGCAGTACTTC. This sequence encodes CSVTGTLYEQYF.

The chain has TRBV9 and TRBJ2-3, with TRBD1 matching over 9 bases. In germline, CDR1 is SGDLS, CDR2 YYNGEE. The CDR3 consists of 15 residues. The J segment lost 6 bases and the V segment lost 4 bases, leaving 9 bases of the junction unmatched. The CDR3 region is CASSPQADRGDTQYF. The CDR3 DNA reads as TGTGCCAGCAGCCCGCAAGCCGACAGGGGGGATACGCAGTATTTT.

V usage is TRBV27 and J usage is TRBJ1-4; perhaps TRBD1 as D (6 bases). Trimming removed 6 bases at V and 8 bases at J, with 10 bases between. Germline lookup yields CDR1 MNHEY and CDR2 SMNVEV (reference sequence). The CDR3 runs 12 residues. The CDR3 spells CASSRDNEKLFF. CDR3 in DNA: TGTGCCAGCAGCCGGGACAACGAAAAACTGTTTTTT. Looking up the rest from reference TRBV27 and TRBJ1-4 gives the full variable domain: EAQVTQNPRYLITVTGKKLTVTCSQNMNHEYMSWYRQDPGLGLRQIYYSMNVEVTDKGDVPEGYKVSRKEKRNFPLILESPSPNQTSLYFCASSRDNEKLFFGSGTQLSVL.

The chain joins TRBV18 to TRBJ2-7; the D is unclear. The ends were cut back, 2 bases at V and 5 bases at J, with 7 bases in the middle. There are 12 residues in the CDR3. CDR1 KGHSH and CDR2 LQKENI come from the germline V gene. The CDR3, as DNA: TGTGCCAGCTCACCAGACATCCACGAGCAGTACTTC. Translation: CASSPDIHEQYF.

The DNA of the CDR3 is TGTGCCAGCAGTGTCACAGGGTACAACACTGAAGCTTTCTTT. Its translation is CASSVTGYNTEAFF. This sequence joins TRBV28 and TRBJ1-1; possible D gene TRBD1, 6 bases. The CDR3 sequence is 14 residues long. The germline V gene encodes CDR1 MDHEN and CDR2 SYDVKM. V lost 5 bases to trimming and J lost 2 bases, with 12 bases between them.

This clone was seen only a few times. V is TRBV2 and J is TRBJ2-1; D remains ambiguous. This CDR3 has 11 residues. Trimming left V 6 bases short and J 6 bases short, with 6 bases between. Germline V gives CDR1 SNHLY, CDR2 FYNNEI. The CDR3 nucleotides are TGTGCCAGCAGCCCTTTCAATGAGCAGTTCTTC. Translated: CASSPFNEQFF.